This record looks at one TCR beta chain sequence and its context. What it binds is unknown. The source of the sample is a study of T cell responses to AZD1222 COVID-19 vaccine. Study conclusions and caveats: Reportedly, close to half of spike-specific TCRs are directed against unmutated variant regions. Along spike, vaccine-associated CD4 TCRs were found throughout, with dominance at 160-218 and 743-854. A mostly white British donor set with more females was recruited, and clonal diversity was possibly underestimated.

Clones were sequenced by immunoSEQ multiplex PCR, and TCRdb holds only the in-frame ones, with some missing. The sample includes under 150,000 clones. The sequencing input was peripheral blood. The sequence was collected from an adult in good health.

The CDR3 is CASSLLGQANYGYTF. The CDR3 DNA is TGTGCCAGCAGCTTGCTTGGGCAGGCCAACTATGGCTACACCTTC. The chain joins TRBV5-5 to TRBJ1-2; D gene unclear. Germline V gene sequence: CDR1 SGHKS, CDR2 YYEKEE (reference sequence). The CDR3 spans 15 residues. Trimming cost V 1 base and J 2 bases, with 12 bases left between them.